This T cell receptor beta chain was profiled in a study of response to subunit inactivated influenza vaccine. The CDR3 totals 13 residues. V lost 5 bases, J lost 4 bases, and 12 bases lay in between. Germline lookup yields CDR1 DFQATT and CDR2 SNEGSKA (reference sequence). Findings and caveats of the study: A suggestion made by the authors is that each seasonal influenza vaccination recruits few new T cells.

This clonotype was counted between two and nine times. The antigen is unknown. TCRdb passed the RT-PCR reads through MiXCR, listing each CDR3 protein once. This table has hundreds of thousands of distinct CDR3 sequences, 11% to 15% appearing once. The TCR comes from a man aged 45 to 65 who received an inactivated influenza vaccine. The sequences come from PBMCs from blood, collected approximately 15 days before vaccination. The chain uses TRBV20-1 and TRBJ2-1; possible D gene TRBD1, 6 bases. The CDR3 DNA sequence: TGCAGTGCTGGACAGACAGGATACAATGAGCAGTTCTTC. Translation: CSAGQTGYNEQFF.